What follows is one T cell receptor beta chain and its context. Antigen: not known. The sample originates from a study of CD8+ T cells in alopecia areata. Study observations and caveats: Persistence of many expanded lesional clones was seen in scalp and blood during tofacitinib.

After isolation, RNA underwent reverse transcription to generate cDNA as the sequencing template. The assay was immunoSEQ multiplex PCR, and TCRdb's table has in-frame clones only and misses some. The data contain 150,000 to 200,000 clones, more than 50% of them singletons. Germline-derived CDR1 and CDR2 are MNHNS and SASEGT. The CDR3 extends over 13 amino acids. Trimming left V 0 bases short and J 10 bases short, with 10 bases between. Treatment here: oral pan-JAK inhibitor, 5-10 mg twice daily. Separation by sorting yielded CD4+ and CD8+ T cells from PBMCs. The TCR sequence derives from a human donor with alopecia areata. Sequenced material: CD4+ T cells sorted from blood, taken at week 24, from a patient treated with tofacitinib. V gene TRBV6-1 combines with J gene TRBJ1-5; D unresolved. Written as DNA, the CDR3 is TGTGCCAGCAGTGAAGCGGCCGTCCGCCCCCAGCATTTT. The encoded protein is CASSEAAVRPQHF.